This TCR beta chain came from a study of human T cells and chemical hapten exposure (dated by TCRdb to the early 2020s). The study in broad terms: For sensitization, 2% DPC in acetone was applied to an approximately 2 cm by approximately 2 cm area of upper inner arm skin. This study followed changes in the peripheral blood TCR repertoire in vivo during primary and secondary sensitization of alopecia patients to the hapten diphenylcyclopropenone (DPC). Patients additionally received weekly therapeutic DPC doses to the scalp throughout the roughly 25-week study period. The mostly female patient cohort included alopecia areata with under or over 50% scalp involvement, alopecia totalis and alopecia universalis. Blood was sampled from patients pre-sensitization (week 0) and at 2, 6 and about 24 weeks after DPC sensitization. For TCR sequencing, blood came from about 28 alopecia patients at anywhere from one to four time points (pre-sensitization, 2, 6 and 24 weeks). Patch testing on the upper back used Finn chambers containing 0.01% DPC, with scoring done after 6 days according to International Contact Dermatitis Research Group standards. Libraries were combined into a pool for sequencing, and differences in TCR yield between samples came mainly from small differences in library volumes within the pool.

Trimming takes 1 base from V and 0 bases from J, and the germline ends sit 6 bases apart. Taken from cysteine to phenylalanine, the CDR3 has 14 residues. The sequence is cut down to CDR3 DNA, 42 bases in frame from base 1. Based on the germline V gene, the CDR1 and CDR2 sequences are SGHVS and FQNEAQ. Libraries were made using RACE. The listed sequencing device is NextSeq 500. Library preparation attached unique molecular identifiers to individual cDNA molecules for quantitative, reproducible TCR counting. Each blood RNA sample was used to sequence both TCR alpha and TCR beta chains. The paper's processing steps were these. A median of roughly 100,000 TCRs per sample was observed, with a range of 23,224 to 690,600. V, J and CDR3 annotation of the TCR reads was carried out using the Decombinator software suite. For PS versus PT1 abundance plots, all samples were subsampled to the same number of TCRs (28,000). Expanded TCRs were defined as absent before sensitization and observed at least eight times at the 2-week time point. TCRdb trimmed public reads at Q25 via fastp, called clones via MiXCR and kept in-frame beta chains. A single entry per CDR3 protein holds the most common genes and DNA from its merged rows. What appears here as the V and J calls and clone size reflects TCRdb's work, not the paper's. Within this sample are more than 150,000 distinct CDR3 sequences, with under 35% of them counted one time only. Of the sample, about 2.8% falls within the top ten clones.

Details on this clonotype: Its antigen has not been determined. Base qualities were left out, and no much larger clone turns up one base away.

The intended sense of this specimen's time point label: pre-sensitization, week 0. The treatment or condition label for this specimen denotes: therapeutic diphenylcyclopropenone sensitization with weekly scalp DPC. At each patch-test visit, blood was drawn before the patch test was applied. To be eligible, patients had to be aged 18 to 70, diagnosed with alopecia and judged suitable for DPC therapy, while pregnant patients were excluded. Unfractionated whole blood was collected in Tempus Blood RNA tubes, and total RNA was extracted from that blood. Points the paper makes about the study in general: All patients had alopecia, a presumed autoimmune disease, so their immune response might differ from that of healthy individuals. Significantly more large CDR3 similarity clusters were formed by expanded TCRs than by pre-sensitization or healthy control sets, consistent with antigen-driven responses. Repeated subsampling changed both the strength of the expansion versus patch-test correlation and the threshold at which the correlation became significant. DPC sensitization did not change the number of TCRs with a frequency above 1 in 1000, and there was no evidence of changes in global repertoire structure. Patch test score was positively correlated with the number of PT1 expanded TCRs, with significance at thresholds 8, 16 and 32 but not at 4.

This chain is built from TRBV7-8 and TRBJ1-1, with the D gene call left open. This sequence was found in a woman younger than 45 with alopecia areata. Some clones in this sample may be carry-over from other donors' samples. The sample in question was whole blood, obtained in connection with sensitization to the hapten diphenylcyclopropenone (DPC). For the CDR3, the sequence is CASSLDTMNTEAFF. The nucleotide sequence reads TGTGCCAGCAGCTTAGATACGATGAACACTGAAGCTTTCTTT.